The present T cell receptor (beta chain) was sequenced within a study of shared clonotypes between healthy human individuals. V lost 2 bases and J lost 4, with 12 bases in between. Germline lookup yields CDR1 SGHDT and CDR2 YYEEEE. This CDR3 is 14 amino acids long. Cells designated naive CD8 were CD45RO-negative and were positively selected for CCR7, with terminally differentiated effector memory CD45RA+ cells excluded. Generated by immunoSEQ multiplex PCR, the TCRdb table keeps only in-frame clones and is missing some. The sample yields around 1,900,000 clones, just over 90% seen once. The sequencing sample was made of naive CD8+ T cells from PBMCs. The chain has TRBV5-6 and TRBJ1-1; possibly TRBD1 for D (6 bases). The clonotype originates from a young man in good health. Some clones in this sample may be carry-over from other donors' samples. CDR3 in DNA: TGTGCCAGCAGCTTTTTGGGGGCGACCACTGAAGCTTTCTTT. This gives the protein CASSFLGATTEAFF.